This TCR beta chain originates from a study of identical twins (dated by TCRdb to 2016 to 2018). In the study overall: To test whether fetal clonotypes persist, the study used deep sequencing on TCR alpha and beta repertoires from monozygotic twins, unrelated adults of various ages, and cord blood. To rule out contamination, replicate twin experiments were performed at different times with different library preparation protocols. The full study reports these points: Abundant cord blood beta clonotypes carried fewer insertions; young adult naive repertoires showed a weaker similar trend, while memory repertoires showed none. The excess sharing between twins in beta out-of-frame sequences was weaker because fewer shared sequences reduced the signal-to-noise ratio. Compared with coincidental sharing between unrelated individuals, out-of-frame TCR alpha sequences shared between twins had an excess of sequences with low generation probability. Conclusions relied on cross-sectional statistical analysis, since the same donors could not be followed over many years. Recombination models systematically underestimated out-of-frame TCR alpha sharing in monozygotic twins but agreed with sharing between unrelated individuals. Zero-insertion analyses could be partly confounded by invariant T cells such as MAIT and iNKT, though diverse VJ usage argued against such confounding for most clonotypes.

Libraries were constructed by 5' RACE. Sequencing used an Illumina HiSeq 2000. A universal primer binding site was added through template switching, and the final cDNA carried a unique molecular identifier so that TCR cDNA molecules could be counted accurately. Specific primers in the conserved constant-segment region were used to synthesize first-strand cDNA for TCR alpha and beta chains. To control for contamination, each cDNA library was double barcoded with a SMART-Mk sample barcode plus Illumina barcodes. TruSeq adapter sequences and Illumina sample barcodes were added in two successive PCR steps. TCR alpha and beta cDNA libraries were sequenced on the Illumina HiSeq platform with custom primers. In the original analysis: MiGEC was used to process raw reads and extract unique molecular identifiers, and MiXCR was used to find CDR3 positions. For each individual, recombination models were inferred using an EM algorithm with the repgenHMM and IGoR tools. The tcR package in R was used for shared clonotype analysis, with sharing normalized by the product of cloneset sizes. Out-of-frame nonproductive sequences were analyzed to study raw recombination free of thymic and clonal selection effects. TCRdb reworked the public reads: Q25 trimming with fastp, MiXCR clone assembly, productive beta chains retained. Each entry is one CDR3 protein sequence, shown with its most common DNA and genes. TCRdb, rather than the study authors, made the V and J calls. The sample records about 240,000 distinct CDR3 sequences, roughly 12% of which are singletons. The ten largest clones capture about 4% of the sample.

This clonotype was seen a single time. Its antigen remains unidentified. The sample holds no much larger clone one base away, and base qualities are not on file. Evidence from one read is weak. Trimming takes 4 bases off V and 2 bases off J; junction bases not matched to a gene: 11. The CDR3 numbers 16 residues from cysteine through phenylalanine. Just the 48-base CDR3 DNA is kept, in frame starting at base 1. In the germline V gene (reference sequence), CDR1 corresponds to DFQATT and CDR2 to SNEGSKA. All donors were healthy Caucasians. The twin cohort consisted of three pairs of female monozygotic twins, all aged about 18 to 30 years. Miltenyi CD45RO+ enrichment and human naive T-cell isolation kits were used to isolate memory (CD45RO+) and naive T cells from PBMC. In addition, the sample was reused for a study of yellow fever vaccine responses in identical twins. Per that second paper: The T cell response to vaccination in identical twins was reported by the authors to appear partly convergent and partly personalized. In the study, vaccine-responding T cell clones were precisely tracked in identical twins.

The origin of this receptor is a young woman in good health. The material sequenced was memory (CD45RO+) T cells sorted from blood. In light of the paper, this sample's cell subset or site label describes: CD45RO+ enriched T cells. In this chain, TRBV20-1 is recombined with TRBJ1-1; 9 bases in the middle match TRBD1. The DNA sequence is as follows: TGCAGTGCTACGGGACAGGGCGAGGCCTCCAACACTGAAGCTTTCTTT. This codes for CSATGQGEASNTEAFF.